The 15 T cell receptor beta chains in this list originate from one sample, sequenced in a study of blood T cells in healthy people across ages. Primers used in a second PCR of about 7 to 11 cycles were a sample-barcoded 5' primer and a J-beta primer mix. Each CDR3 protein is one row after TCRdb ran MiXCR on the 5' RACE reads. The sample has hundreds of thousands of distinct CDR3 sequences; around 26% are singletons. Sequenced material: blood. Every receptor here comes from a woman of 80 years or more in good health.

There are many counts of this clonotype. The chain couples TRBV12-3 or TRBV12-4 to TRBJ1-1; D perhaps matches TRBD1 (6 bases). The V end lost 2 bases, the J end lost 8 bases, and 18 bases lay between the germline ends. This CDR3 contains 15 residues. CDR3 nucleotides: TGTGCCAGCAGTTTATCGGTCAAGGGGGGCAGAGAAGCTTTCTTT. Protein product: CASSLSVKGGREAFF.

A word on this clonotype: Being one base from a much bigger clone, this may be a read error. The rearrangement uses TRBV9 and TRBJ2-2; D is ambiguous. Germline CDR1 reads SGDLS; CDR2 reads YYNGEE. The CDR3 spans 15 residues. CDR3 in amino acids: CASGVRWQNTGELFF. CDR3 in DNA: TGTGCCAGCGGCGTACGGTGGCAGAACACCGGGGAGCTGTTTTTT.

A remark on this clonotype: Being one base from a much bigger clone, this may be a read error. The rearrangement joins TRBV6-2 or TRBV6-3 to TRBJ2-1, with D possibly matching TRBD2 (7 bases). The CDR3 is 16 amino acids. CDR1 and CDR2 from the germline V gene are MNHEY and SVGEGT. CDR3 nucleotides: TGTGCCGGCAGTAATCTCGGGGGGCCCTCCTACAATGAGCAGTTCTTC. Protein: CAGSNLGGPSYNEQFF.

Turning to this clonotype: A much larger clone sits a single nucleotide away, making a read error possible. V usage is TRBV7-2 and J usage is TRBJ2-7; the D gene could be TRBD1 or TRBD2 (5 bases each). The CDR3 covers 14 residues. Germline V CDR1 and CDR2: SGHTA, FQGNSA. CDR3 DNA: TGTGCCAGCAGCTTAGCGTCCGGGACCTACGAGCGGTACTTC. Amino acids: CASSLASGTYERYF.

This clonotype was seen a handful of times. The gene calls are TRBV28 and TRBJ2-3, with TRBD1 matching 7 bases. CDR1 is MDHEN, CDR2 SYDVKM, per germline. With 6 bases clipped from V and 4 bases from J, the junction kept 10 bases outside the gene matches. CDR3 length: 15 residues. In nucleotides, the CDR3 is TGTGCCAGCAGATCTAACGACAGGGTAGCAGATACGCAGTATTTT. This encodes CASRSNDRVADTQYF.

The rearrangement uses TRBV6-1 and TRBJ2-1; no clear D gene. Germline V gives CDR1 MNHNS, CDR2 SASEGT. With 6 bases removed from V and 14 bases from J, the gap between germline ends came to 14 bases. This CDR3 has 11 amino acids. The CDR3 protein is CASRKRSSEFF. The DNA for the CDR3 is TGTGCCAGCAGGAAGAGGAGTTCGGAGTTCTTC.

This clonotype was counted at least ten times. This chain joins TRBV5-6 and TRBJ2-5, with 7 bases identical to TRBD1. Looked up from germline, CDR1 is SGHDT and CDR2 is YYEEEE. The CDR3 length is 15 residues. Trimming took 0 bases from V and 5 from J; bases not matched to a gene: 7. CDR3: CASSLGKGARETQYF. The DNA for the CDR3 is TGTGCCAGCAGCTTGGGCAAGGGGGCACGGGAGACCCAGTACTTC. Drawing the rest from reference TRBV5-6 and TRBJ2-5, the complete variable domain is DAGVTQSPTHLIKTRGQQVTLRCSPKSGHDTVSWYQQALGQGPQFIFQYYEEEERQRGNFPDRFSGHQFPNYSSELNVNALLLGDSALYLCASSLGKGARETQYFGPGTRLLVL.

This clonotype showed up just a few times. The chain joins TRBV14 to TRBJ2-3, with a weak D call TRBD1 (5 bases). Germline values: CDR1 SGHDN, CDR2 FVKESK. The CDR3 extends over 17 amino acids. V was trimmed by 1 base and J by 2 bases, leaving 16 bases between them. The chain's CDR3 is CASSQVGAARPTDTQYF. CDR3 nucleotide sequence: TGTGCCAGCAGCCAAGTTGGGGCAGCACGCCCCACAGATACGCAGTATTTT.

This clonotype was picked up many times. The rearrangement links TRBV12-3 or TRBV12-4 to TRBJ2-3; D not certain. The CDR3 totals 15 residues. V gave up 6 bases and J gave up 0 bases, with 13 bases separating them. The CDR3 is CASSRELTSTDTQYF. The CDR3 DNA follows: TGTGCCAGCAGCCGTGAACTAACAAGCACAGATACGCAGTATTTT.

The chain has TRBV27 and TRBJ1-5; 8 bases are a match to TRBD1. There are 16 residues in the CDR3. Germline CDR1 reads MNHEY; CDR2 reads SMNVEV (reference sequence). The V segment lost 3 bases and the J segment 6 bases; nucleotides outside the gene matches: 10. CDR3 loop: CASSFAYRGAGQPQHF. CDR3 nucleotide sequence: TGTGCCAGCAGTTTCGCATACAGGGGGGCGGGTCAGCCCCAGCATTTT.

The table lists this clonotype with a few counts. V is TRBV5-1 and J is TRBJ2-2, with 12 bases that match TRBD2. The germline V gene encodes CDR1 SGHRS and CDR2 YFSETQ. The CDR3 length is 17 residues. Unmatched junction bases numbered 10, after V lost 4 bases and J lost 6 bases. CDR3 in amino acids: CASSRRPSGGAPGELFF. CDR3 in DNA: TGCGCCAGCAGCAGACGGCCTAGCGGGGGGGCCCCCGGGGAGCTGTTTTTT.

This clonotype has ten or more counts. The rearrangement links TRBV5-1 to TRBJ2-7, with 12 positions matching TRBD2. CDR1 and CDR2 from the germline V gene are SGHRS and YFSETQ. With V trimmed by 3 bases and J by 0 bases, 7 bases remained unmatched. The CDR3 loop spans 17 amino acids. CDR3 protein: CASSSASGGGYSYEQYF. CDR3 nucleotide sequence: TGCGCCAGCAGCTCAGCTAGCGGGGGGGGATACTCCTACGAGCAGTACTTC.

J is TRBJ2-1 and V is TRBV2; 7 bases are a match to TRBD2. Trimming removed 5 bases from V and 2 bases from J; junction bases left unmatched: 6. The CDR3 totals 15 residues. Germline loops: CDR1 SNHLY, CDR2 FYNNEI. The CDR3 here is CASSLKAGTYNEQFF. For the CDR3, the DNA is TGTGCCAGCAGTTTAAAAGCGGGAACCTACAATGAGCAGTTCTTC.

On this clonotype: This could be a read error, since a much larger clone is one nucleotide away. The chain combines TRBV6-6 with TRBJ2-5; possibly TRBD1 for D (5 bases). With 7 bases removed from V and 1 base from J, the gap between germline ends came to 10 bases. Germline CDR1 reads MNHNY; CDR2 reads SVGAGI (reference sequence). This CDR3 is 13 amino acids long. CDR3 region: CASKNRPQETQYF. CDR3 nucleotide sequence: TGTGCCAGCAAGAACAGGCCCCAAGAGACCCAGTACTTC.

The J gene is TRBJ2-5, the V gene TRBV5-6; D is possibly TRBD1 (6 bases). Germline V gene lookup returns CDR1 SGHDT and CDR2 YYEEEE. Trimming removed 3 bases at V and 4 bases at J, with 10 bases between. The CDR3 loop spans 13 amino acids. Here the CDR3 reads CASSWTVGETQYF. CDR3 coding DNA: TGTGCCAGCAGCTGGACAGTAGGAGAGACCCAGTACTTC.